This TCR beta chain was identified during a study of T-cell reconstitution after alpha-beta-depleted transplantation in children. The trim removed 5 bases at V and 5 bases at J, leaving 4 bases unmatched. CDR3 size: 12 residues. Germline CDR1 reads DFQATT; CDR2 reads SNEGSKA (reference sequence). General study results and limits: Some patients' high day-60 TCRbeta diversity was attributed to recipient cells surviving conditioning. One year after transplant, T-cell counts and diversity came mostly from newly produced T cells. Alpha-beta T cells present about two months after transplant were reported to originate from several hundred expanded graft clones.

Preparing the TCRbeta library involved the use of unique molecular identifiers. Each CDR3 protein is one row after TCRdb ran MiXCR on the PCR reads. Altogether 550,000 to 600,000 distinct CDR3 sequences are present, 20% to 25% being singletons, with the ten largest covering 12% to 15%. This clonotype was counted many times. Its antigen remains unidentified. The material sequenced was PBMCs, mostly from graft donor cells, taken 360 days after TCRalphabeta/CD19-depleted stem cell transplant. This chain joins TRBV20-1 and TRBJ1-2, with 8 bases that match TRBD1. This receptor was obtained from a boy in the first two years of life who had a stem cell transplant for acute myeloid leukemia, so the T cells may come from the graft donor. As DNA, the CDR3 is TGCAGTGCTGGACAGGGCGGGTATGGCTACACCTTC. Translated, it gives CSAGQGGYGYTF.